Each of the 21 T cell receptor beta chains below was sequenced from the same sample in a study of blood T cells in healthy people across ages. A J-beta primer mix and a sample-barcoded 5' primer were used in a second PCR of roughly 6 to 12 cycles. TCRdb itself ran the 5' RACE reads through MiXCR, one entry per CDR3 protein. The data contain 750,000 to 950,000 distinct CDR3 sequences, about 55% of them singletons. Material for sequencing was blood. Receptors were obtained from a man older than 75 in good health.

The DNA of the CDR3 is TGCAGCGTTGAATCAAGCGGGATGCCAGATACGCAGTATTTT. Protein sequence: CSVESSGMPDTQYF. The chain recombines TRBV29-1 with TRBJ2-3, with 7 bases lining up with TRBD2. The trim removed 2 bases at V and 4 bases at J, leaving 6 bases unmatched. Germline V lookup: CDR1 SQVTM, CDR2 ANQGSEA. The CDR3 consists of 14 residues.

The V call is TRBV9, the J call TRBJ2-7; 10 bases are a match to TRBD2. The germline CDR1 and CDR2 sequences are SGDLS and YYNGEE. This CDR3 comprises 15 residues. V was pared by 3 bases and J by 2 bases, with 5 bases of the junction left unmatched. The CDR3 loop reads CASSARTSGAYEQYF. The CDR3 coding sequence is TGTGCCAGCAGCGCCAGGACTAGCGGTGCCTACGAGCAGTACTTC. The whole variable domain, remainder taken from reference TRBV9 and TRBJ2-7, is DSGVTQTPKHLITATGQRVTLRCSPRSGDLSVYWYQQSLDQGLQFLIQYYNGEERAKGNILERFSAQQFPDLHSELNLSSLELGDSALYFCASSARTSGAYEQYFGPGTRLTVT.

This clonotype appeared once. The gene calls are TRBV11-2 and TRBJ2-5, with 14 bases identical to TRBD2. The CDR3 runs to 16 residues. Looked up from germline, CDR1 is SGHAT and CDR2 is FQNNGV. Losses at the gene ends were 1 base for V and 13 bases for J; bases not matched to a gene: 11. CDR3 nucleotides: TGTGCCAGCAGCTTAGGGACTAGCGGGAGGTTCAATAGGCTGTACTTC. Translating gives CASSLGTSGRFNRLYF.

The V call is TRBV15, the J call TRBJ2-7; D unclear. This CDR3 spans 14 amino acids. From germline, CDR1 is LNHNV and CDR2 YYDKDF (reference sequence). Trimming removed 0 bases from V and 3 bases from J, with 9 bases in between. The CDR3 is CATSRDLDVYEQYF. DNA for the CDR3: TGTGCCACCAGCAGAGATCTGGATGTCTACGAGCAGTACTTC.

This clonotype was picked up a small number of times. The gene calls are TRBV20-1 and TRBJ2-5; TRBD2 matches 7 bases. Germline CDR1 reads DFQATT; CDR2 reads SNEGSKA (reference sequence). The CDR3 is made up of 14 amino acids. Germline trimming cut 3 bases from V and 2 bases from J; bases unmatched to any gene: 6. The DNA of the CDR3 is TGCAGTGCTAGTAAGGCGGGAGCGCAAGAGACCCAGTACTTC. Its translation: CSASKAGAQETQYF.

V is TRBV6-1 and J is TRBJ2-2; D is possibly TRBD2 (5 bases). CDR3 length equals 14 residues. Germline assignment: CDR1 MNHNS and CDR2 SASEGT. Deletions cut 11 bases from V and 6 bases from J, with 19 bases between. CDR3 residues: CAARAAEQSGELFF. The DNA of the CDR3 is TGTGCCGCGCGGGCGGCGGAGCAATCCGGGGAGCTGTTTTTT.

This clonotype has a handful of counts. This chain joins TRBV27 and TRBJ1-2; 9 bases are shared with TRBD1. Germline V gene data show CDR1 as MNHEY and CDR2 as SMNVEV (reference sequence). Trimming cost V 5 bases and J 8 bases; bases outside gene matches: 9. This CDR3 is 14 amino acids long. CDR3 residues: CASSTWDRDQGYTF. The CDR3 DNA follows: TGTGCCAGCAGTACCTGGGACAGGGATCAGGGCTACACCTTC.

V is TRBV19 and J is TRBJ2-1, with TRBD2 as a possible D gene (5 bases). The CDR3 is 12 residues long. Trimming pared 10 bases from V and 8 bases from J, leaving 15 bases between. Germline CDR1 and CDR2: LNHDA and SQIVND (reference sequence). As DNA, the CDR3 is TGTGCCACCTCAGCGGCGATCTATGAGCAGTTCTTC. This sequence encodes CATSAAIYEQFF.

The rearrangement uses TRBV19 and TRBJ1-2; perhaps TRBD1 as D (6 bases). Germline-derived CDR1 and CDR2 are LNHDA and SQIVND (reference sequence). Trimming left V 4 bases short and J 8 bases short, with 20 bases between. The CDR3 is made up of 15 amino acids. The CDR3: CASSTLGRAGEGYTF. CDR3 bases: TGTGCCAGTAGTACCCTCGGACGGGCAGGGGAAGGCTACACCTTC.

The DNA of the CDR3 is TGTGCCAGCAGCTGGGGCAGGCCGGGCTACACCTTC. It encodes CASSWGRPGYTF. The chain recombines TRBV7-9 with TRBJ1-2; tentative D call: TRBD1 (5 bases). The CDR3 covers 12 residues. The germline gives CDR1 SEHNR, CDR2 FQNEAQ (reference sequence). With 4 bases removed from V and 8 bases from J, the gap between germline ends came to 11 bases.

This clonotype has more than one count but fewer than ten. V gene TRBV5-5 combines with J gene TRBJ2-7, with 8 bases fitting TRBD2. The length of the CDR3 is 14 residues. V shed 0 bases and J 6 bases; nucleotides not matched to a gene: 5. From germline, CDR1 is SGHKS and CDR2 YYEKEE (reference sequence). CDR3 DNA sequence: TGTGCCAGCAGCTTGGCTCTAGCGGGCATCGAGCAGTACTTC. This sequence encodes CASSLALAGIEQYF.

The V call is TRBV14, the J call TRBJ2-5; D remains ambiguous. This CDR3 contains 13 residues. Germline V gene lookup returns CDR1 SGHDN and CDR2 FVKESK. Trimming took off 0 bases at V and 5 bases at J, with 7 bases between the two ends. The CDR3 nucleotides read TGTGCCAGCAGCCAAGAGTGGCGGGAGACCCAGTACTTC. Its translation: CASSQEWRETQYF.

This sequence joins TRBV7-8 and TRBJ1-1, with D perhaps matching TRBD1 (5 bases). With 5 bases removed from V and 0 bases from J, the gap between germline ends came to 19 bases. CDR3 length: 17 amino acids. In germline, CDR1 is SGHVS, CDR2 FQNEAQ. The CDR3 region is CASSPRSGPTLNTEAFF. In nucleotides, the CDR3 is TGTGCCAGCAGCCCTCGTTCGGGGCCGACCTTGAACACTGAAGCTTTCTTT. The full variable domain, in which reference TRBV7-8 and TRBJ1-1 provide the parts outside the CDR3, is GAGVSQSPRYKVAKRGQDVALRCDPISGHVSLFWYQQALGQGPEFLTYFQNEAQLDKSGLPSDRFFAERPEGSVSTLKIQRTQQEDSAVYLCASSPRSGPTLNTEAFFGQGTRLTVV.

The rearrangement links TRBV2 to TRBJ1-1; D is undetermined. Germline lookup yields CDR1 SNHLY and CDR2 FYNNEI. The CDR3 has 13 residues. With 5 bases removed from V and 5 bases from J, the gap between germline ends came to 12 bases. The CDR3 reads CASSLLGRTEAFF. CDR3 nucleotide sequence: TGTGCCAGCAGTCTCCTGGGAAGGACTGAAGCTTTCTTT.

The chain recombines TRBV10-3 with TRBJ1-6, with a possible D match to TRBD1 (6 bases). Germline CDR1 reads ENHRY; CDR2 reads SYGVKD. The CDR3 extends over 14 amino acids. V dropped 6 bases and J dropped 4 bases, with 10 bases sitting between them. In DNA form, the CDR3 reads TGTGCCATCAGAATGACAGGTTATAATTCACCCCTCCACTTT. Its protein product is CAIRMTGYNSPLHF.

Notes on this clonotype: The junction shows a germline mismatch at one end, possibly a read error. The V and J genes are TRBV20-1 and TRBJ2-1; 12 bases align to TRBD2. The CDR3 consists of 15 residues. In germline, CDR1 is DFQATT, CDR2 SNEGSKA (reference sequence). The CDR3 nucleotides read TGCAGTGCCGCGACTAGCGGGAGCTCCTACAGTGAGCAGTTCTTC. The encoded protein is CSAATSGSSYSEQFF.

The CDR3 spells CASSVSATDTQYF. The CDR3 DNA reads as TGCGCCAGCAGCGTGTCAGCCACAGATACGCAGTATTTT. V is TRBV5-1 and J is TRBJ2-3; the D is unclear. Trimming took off 4 bases at V and 2 bases at J, with 8 bases between the two ends. Germline loops: CDR1 SGHRS, CDR2 YFSETQ. This CDR3 is 13 amino acids long.

This clonotype was counted a few times. The rearrangement joins TRBV11-2 to TRBJ2-3; D is uncertain. Per germline, CDR1 SGHAT and CDR2 FQNNGV. The CDR3 length is 13 residues. V shed 2 bases and J shed 14 bases, with 17 bases lying between them. CDR3 coding DNA: TGTGCCAGCAGCTTATCCGTGTTCCGATACGCGTATTTT. Amino acid sequence: CASSLSVFRYAYF.

This clonotype occurred once. The gene calls are TRBV5-4 and TRBJ2-7; D perhaps matches TRBD1 (5 bases). V lost 0 bases to trimming and J lost 0 bases, with 7 bases between them. CDR3 length: 14 amino acids. Germline loops: CDR1 SGHNT, CDR2 YYREEE (reference sequence). Here the CDR3 reads CASSLGGHSYEQYF. The CDR3 bases are TGTGCCAGCAGCTTGGGAGGACACTCCTACGAGCAGTACTTC. Based on the CDR3 plus reference TRBV5-4 and TRBJ2-7, the full variable domain is ETGVTQSPTHLIKTRGQQVTLRCSSQSGHNTVSWYQQALGQGPQFIFQYYREEENGRGNFPPRFSGLQFPNYSSELNVNALELDDSALYLCASSLGGHSYEQYFGPGTRLTVT.

This clonotype was observed a handful of times. The chain couples TRBV3-1 to TRBJ1-2; 8 bases are shared with TRBD1. The V gene end was trimmed by 5 bases and the J gene end by 6 bases; junction bases not matched to a gene: 5. There are 13 residues in the CDR3. Germline CDR1 and CDR2: LGHDT and YNNKEL (reference sequence). The CDR3 DNA is TGTGCCAGCAGCTTCAGGGGGCATGATGGCTACACCTTC. Residues: CASSFRGHDGYTF.

This clonotype has more than one count but fewer than ten. V gene TRBV11-2 combines with J gene TRBJ2-7, with 8 nucleotides matching TRBD2. This CDR3 contains 16 residues. With V trimmed by 5 bases and J by 1 base, 10 bases remained unmatched. Germline V lookup: CDR1 SGHAT, CDR2 FQNNGV. CDR3 sequence reads: CASSQTAAGGSYEQYF. The CDR3 DNA is TGTGCCAGCAGCCAGACAGCGGCGGGGGGATCCTACGAGCAGTACTTC. Full variable domain (rest looked up from reference TRBV11-2 and TRBJ2-7): EAGVAQSPRYKIIEKRQSVAFWCNPISGHATLYWYQQILGQGPKLLIQFQNNGVVDDSQLPKDRFSAERLKGVDSTLKIQPAKLEDSAVYLCASSQTAAGGSYEQYFGPGTRLTVT.